The 15 T cell receptor beta chains below were found in one sample sequenced in a study of cytomegalovirus exposure and HLA in healthy donors. The PCR ran on 60 Vbeta and 13 Jbeta primers. Assay: immunoSEQ multiplex PCR; the TCRdb copy retains only in-frame clones and omits some. The repertoire holds over 150,000 clones, with roughly 80% as singletons. The sample consisted of PBMCs. These receptors were obtained from a woman between 50 and 59 years old in good health and CMV-seronegative.

The gene calls are TRBV4-3 and TRBJ1-6; TRBD1 agrees at 7 bases. CDR3 length: 15 residues. Germline CDR1 is LGHNA and CDR2 is YSLEER. V lost 2 bases, J lost 2 bases, and 0 bases stayed unmatched. DNA of the CDR3: TGCGCCAGCAGCCAAAGGGGGCCCTATAATTCACCCCTCCACTTT. Amino acid sequence: CASSQRGPYNSPLHF.

This rearrangement joins TRBV18 to TRBJ1-6; possibly TRBD1 for D (5 bases). Trimming left V 2 bases short and J 9 bases short, with 14 bases between. The CDR3 runs 15 residues. Germline V CDR1 and CDR2: KGHSH, LQKENI. CDR3 residues: CASSPSTGVRSPLHF. The CDR3 bases are TGTGCCAGCTCACCATCCACGGGGGTGCGTTCACCCCTCCACTTT.

The chain links TRBV5-1 to TRBJ2-7; 7 bases map to TRBD1. This CDR3 is built from 13 residues. CDR1 and CDR2 from the germline V gene are SGHRS and YFSETQ. J was trimmed by 4 bases and V by 8 bases; bases with no gene match: 9. This chain's CDR3 is CASNRGEGYEQYF. The CDR3 bases are TGCGCCAGTAACAGGGGAGAGGGTTACGAGCAGTACTTC. Looking up the rest from reference TRBV5-1 and TRBJ2-7 gives the full variable domain: KAGVTQTPRYLIKTRGQQVTLSCSPISGHRSVSWYQQTPGQGLQFLFEYFSETQRNKGNFPGRFSGRQFSNSRSEMNVSTLELGDSALYLCASNRGEGYEQYFGPGTRLTVT.

Only one count was recorded for this clone. The rearrangement uses TRBV7-9 and TRBJ2-7, with a weak D call TRBD2 (7 bases). Germline-derived CDR1 and CDR2 are SEHNR and FQNEAQ (reference sequence). This CDR3 region has 15 residues. V gave up 1 base and J gave up 3 bases, with 13 bases separating them. The chain's CDR3 is CASSLERGAIYEQYF. CDR3 DNA: TGTGCCAGCAGCTTAGAACGGGGGGCAATCTACGAGCAGTACTTC.

The genes are TRBV18 and TRBJ1-1; D unresolved. The CDR3 consists of 14 residues. V lost 3 bases to trimming and J lost 1 base, with 9 bases between them. Germline V gives CDR1 KGHSH, CDR2 LQKENI. CDR3: CASSPSQKNTEAFF. The CDR3 DNA reads as TGTGCCAGCTCACCTTCTCAGAAGAACACTGAAGCTTTCTTT.

Only one count was recorded for this clone. This chain joins TRBV7-9 and TRBJ2-7; 9 positions agree with TRBD2. The CDR3 has 14 amino acids. V gave up 4 bases and J gave up 4 bases; unmatched junction bases: 5. Germline CDR1 SEHNR, CDR2 FQNEAQ (reference sequence). The DNA of the CDR3 is TGTGCCAGCAGCTATCGGACTAGCGTATACGAGCAGTACTTC. As protein: CASSYRTSVYEQYF.

This chain connects TRBV7-9 to TRBJ2-7; 7 positions match TRBD1. The CDR3 has 18 amino acids. Trimming at V came to 11 bases and at J to 1 base, leaving 23 bases not matched to a gene. Per germline, CDR1 SEHNR and CDR2 FQNEAQ (reference sequence). CDR3 DNA sequence: TGTGCCCTCGCGCAGCCCTTGACAGGGATGCTGGGATCCTACGAGCAGTACTTC. Amino acid sequence: CALAQPLTGMLGSYEQYF.

The chain links TRBV7-9 to TRBJ1-1; 12 positions match TRBD1. The CDR3 is 15 residues long. CDR1 SEHNR and CDR2 FQNEAQ come from the germline V gene (reference sequence). The V gene end was trimmed by 3 bases and the J gene end by 4 bases; junction bases not matched to a gene: 3. The CDR3 spells CASSLGQGAVTEAFF. The CDR3 DNA sequence: TGTGCCAGCAGCTTGGGACAGGGGGCTGTCACTGAAGCTTTCTTT. Full variable domain (remainder filled in from reference TRBV7-9 and TRBJ1-1): DTGVSQNPRHKITKRGQNVTFRCDPISEHNRLYWYRQTLGQGPEFLTYFQNEAQLEKSRLLSDRFSAERPKGSFSTLEIQRTEQGDSAMYLCASSLGQGAVTEAFFGQGTRLTVV.

V and J are TRBV25-1 and TRBJ2-2; the D is unclear. From germline, CDR1 is MGHDK and CDR2 SYGVNS. Trimming took off 2 bases at V and 7 bases at J, with 11 bases between the two ends. This CDR3 contains 14 residues. The CDR3 coding sequence is TGTGCCAGCAGTGAAGTCACATCCCGCGGGGAGCTGTTTTTT. Translation gives CASSEVTSRGELFF.

V and J are TRBV5-5 and TRBJ2-5; D is ambiguous. Trimming cost V 0 bases and J 5 bases, with 5 bases left between them. The CDR3 sequence is 12 residues long. Per germline, CDR1 SGHKS and CDR2 YYEKEE (reference sequence). The CDR3 DNA reads TGTGCCAGCAGCTTGGAACTTGAGACCCAGTACTTC. Translation gives CASSLELETQYF. The full variable domain, in which reference TRBV5-5 and TRBJ2-5 provide the parts outside the CDR3, is DAGVTQSPTHLIKTRGQQVTLRCSPISGHKSVSWYQQVLGQGPQFIFQYYEKEERGRGNFPDRFSARQFPNYSSELNVNALLLGDSALYLCASSLELETQYFGPGTRLLVL.

V usage is TRBV28 and J usage is TRBJ1-2, with a tentative D call TRBD1 (5 bases). Germline V gene lookup returns CDR1 MDHEN and CDR2 SYDVKM. The ends were cut back, 6 bases at V and 7 bases at J, with 15 bases in the middle. This CDR3 is 13 amino acids long. CDR3 nucleotides: TGTGCCAGCAGCCCCCCGGGTACAGGTGGCTACACCTTC. Translation: CASSPPGTGGYTF.

The CDR3 coding sequence is TGTGCCAGCAGCCATCGGGAGACTTCTGGGTATGGCTACACCTTC. Its translation: CASSHRETSGYGYTF. The rearrangement joins TRBV4-2 to TRBJ1-2; D gene unclear. The CDR3 length is 15 residues. The germline CDR1 and CDR2 sequences are LGHNA and YNFKEQ. The germline V and J ends were trimmed by 3 bases and 5 bases, with 16 bases remaining between them.

The chain joins TRBV5-4 to TRBJ2-5; 12 bases fit TRBD2. CDR1 and CDR2 (germline): SGHNT, YYREEE (reference sequence). The CDR3 covers 15 residues. The trim removed 4 bases at V and 7 bases at J, leaving 8 bases unmatched. CDR3 nucleotide sequence: TGTGCCAGCAGCCCTAGCGGGGGGGGCTTTGGGACCCAGTACTTC. Amino acid sequence: CASSPSGGGFGTQYF. Supplemented by reference TRBV5-4 and TRBJ2-5, the full variable domain reads ETGVTQSPTHLIKTRGQQVTLRCSSQSGHNTVSWYQQALGQGPQFIFQYYREEENGRGNFPPRFSGLQFPNYSSELNVNALELDDSALYLCASSPSGGGFGTQYFGPGTRLLVL.

Points on this clone: The junction shows a germline mismatch at one end, possibly a read error. This chain connects TRBV7-8 to TRBJ2-5; 11 bases agree with TRBD2. The CDR3 consists of 18 residues. Germline V gives CDR1 SGHVS, CDR2 FQNEAQ. DNA of the CDR3: TGTGCCAACAGCTTAGCATTAGCGGGAGGGTCCCTCCAAGAGACCCAGTACTTC. Amino acids: CANSLALAGGSLQETQYF.

The chain has TRBV9 and TRBJ2-1; tentatively, D is TRBD1 (5 bases). Trimming removed 1 base from V and 10 bases from J, with 9 bases in between. This CDR3 comprises 12 residues. CDR1 is SGDLS, CDR2 YYNGEE, per germline. The chain's CDR3 is CASSVTGDEQFF. In DNA, the CDR3 is TGTGCCAGCAGCGTAACAGGCGACGAGCAGTTCTTC.